Each of the 10 T cell receptor beta chains below was sequenced from the same sample in a study of shared clonotypes between healthy human individuals. Naive CD8 cells lacked CD45RO, underwent positive selection for CCR7 and left out terminally differentiated effector memory CD45RA+ cells. Here immunoSEQ multiplex PCR was the method, and the copy in TCRdb shows in-frame clones only, minus some. The data show some 800,000 clones, 85% to 95% seen once. Sequenced material: naive CD8+ T cells sorted from blood. All receptors derive from a man between 25 and 39 years old in good health.

The chain employs TRBV5-4 and TRBJ1-5; D gene uncertain. The germline V gene has CDR1 SGHNT and CDR2 YYREEE (reference sequence). Trimming took off 2 bases at V and 6 bases at J, with 6 bases between the two ends. The CDR3 is 12 residues long. The DNA for the CDR3 is TGTGCCAGCAGCTTCCTCGGTCAGCCCCAGCATTTT. It codes for CASSFLGQPQHF.

V is TRBV29-1 and J is TRBJ2-1; TRBD1 is a possible D gene (5 bases). The length of the CDR3 is 15 residues. Germline CDR1 SQVTM, CDR2 ANQGSEA. Trimming left V 8 bases short and J 5 bases short, with 22 bases between. CDR3 sequence reads: CSQFEAGPSNNEQFF. In DNA form, the CDR3 reads TGCAGCCAATTCGAGGCAGGGCCCTCAAACAATGAGCAGTTCTTC.

The chain has TRBV7-9 and TRBJ2-7; D is unclear. The V gene lost 5 bases and the J gene lost 1 base, with 6 bases spanning the gap. The CDR3 runs to 12 residues. Germline V lookup: CDR1 SEHNR, CDR2 FQNEAQ (reference sequence). The CDR3 DNA is TGTGCCAGCAGCGCAAAATCCTACGAGCAGTACTTC. Residues: CASSAKSYEQYF.

This sequence joins TRBV5-1 and TRBJ2-7; TRBD1 agrees at 9 bases. This CDR3 is built from 15 residues. The V gene end was trimmed by 2 bases and the J gene end by 2 bases; junction bases not matched to a gene: 5. Germline assignment: CDR1 SGHRS and CDR2 YFSETQ. This CDR3 reads CASSLPRDRAYEQYF. DNA for the CDR3: TGCGCCAGCAGCTTACCCCGGGACAGGGCCTACGAGCAGTACTTC.

This chain joins TRBV19 and TRBJ2-3, with 11 bases lining up with TRBD2. The CDR3 consists of 18 residues. V trimming: 6 bases; J trimming: 5 bases; junction bases outside the gene matches: 16. Germline lookup yields CDR1 LNHDA and CDR2 SQIVND (reference sequence). The CDR3 reads CASRKGALIAGGGDTQYF. CDR3 bases: TGTGCCAGTAGAAAAGGCGCTTTGATAGCGGGAGGGGGAGATACGCAGTATTTT.

Notes on this clone: In the same sample, other DNA sequences code for this CDR3. V usage is TRBV27 and J usage is TRBJ1-5, with D unresolved. Trimming cost V 1 base and J 3 bases, with 7 bases left between them. The CDR3 extends over 14 amino acids. Germline lookup yields CDR1 MNHEY and CDR2 SMNVEV (reference sequence). The CDR3 bases are TGTGCCAGCAGTTTATTGGGCGACAATCAGCCCCAGCATTTT. Protein: CASSLLGDNQPQHF.

The chain is built from TRBV29-1 and TRBJ2-7, with D maybe TRBD2 (5 bases). The V and J ends lost 0 bases and 3 bases respectively, with 6 bases between them. Germline assignment: CDR1 SQVTM and CDR2 ANQGSEA. The CDR3 has 12 amino acids. The CDR3 DNA sequence: TGCAGCGTTGAAGACGGGGACTACGAGCAGTACTTC. Encoded protein: CSVEDGDYEQYF.

V is TRBV15 and J is TRBJ2-3; D remains unclear. Trimming took 3 bases from V and 2 from J, leaving 9 bases between them. Germline loops: CDR1 LNHNV, CDR2 YYDKDF (reference sequence). CDR3 length: 14 amino acids. In DNA, the CDR3 is TGTGCCACCAGCAGTAAAGGAAACACAGATACGCAGTATTTT. Its protein is CATSSKGNTDTQYF. Based on the CDR3 plus reference TRBV15 and TRBJ2-3, the full variable domain is DAMVIQNPRYQVTQFGKPVTLSCSQTLNHNVMYWYQQKSSQAPKLLFHYYDKDFNNEADTPDNFQSRRPNTSFCFLDIRSPGLGDTAMYLCATSSKGNTDTQYFGPGTRLTVL.

The rearrangement links TRBV5-6 to TRBJ2-7; 7 bases map to TRBD1. Germline values: CDR1 SGHDT, CDR2 YYEEEE. The V segment lost 3 bases and the J segment 5 bases; nucleotides outside the gene matches: 14. This CDR3 spans 16 amino acids. CDR3 in DNA: TGTGCCAGCAGCTCCATCCCCGGGACAGCGGACGACGAGCAGTACTTC. Translating it yields CASSSIPGTADDEQYF.

The chain recombines TRBV7-9 with TRBJ2-1; the match to TRBD2 covers 14 bases. The germline gives CDR1 SEHNR, CDR2 FQNEAQ (reference sequence). CDR3 length: 18 residues. V lost 5 bases and J lost 2; bases outside the gene matches: 8. The CDR3 loop is CASSLTGTSGSPYNEQFF. CDR3 DNA: TGTGCCAGCAGCCTAACCGGGACTAGCGGGAGCCCCTACAATGAGCAGTTCTTC.